A single sample gave rise to the 26 T cell receptor beta chains below, sequenced in a study of cytomegalovirus exposure and HLA in healthy donors. The study ran its PCR with 60 Vbeta and 13 Jbeta primers. Sequenced by immunoSEQ multiplex PCR; TCRdb stores in-frame clones only, minus some. The sample holds more than 90,000 clones, roughly three quarters seen once. The sequenced sample consisted of PBMCs. The receptors were gathered from a man aged 40-50 years in good health and CMV-seronegative.

The gene calls are TRBV28 and TRBJ1-2; D is possibly TRBD1 (5 bases). Germline values: CDR1 MDHEN, CDR2 SYDVKM. Trimming took off 7 bases at V and 10 bases at J, with 19 bases between the two ends. The CDR3 loop spans 13 amino acids. DNA for the CDR3: TGTGCCAGCACCCCGGGGCAGGGCGGGGACTACACCTTC. It is translated as CASTPGQGGDYTF.

This clone turned up a few times. This chain uses TRBV7-2 with TRBJ1-1; the D is unclear. V dropped 3 bases and J dropped 3 bases, with 2 bases sitting between them. The germline V gene has CDR1 SGHTA and CDR2 FQGNSA. The CDR3 is 11 amino acids. The CDR3 spells CASSFYTEAFF. The CDR3 coding sequence is TGTGCCAGCAGCTTCTACACTGAAGCTTTCTTT.

The V and J genes are TRBV10-3 and TRBJ2-1; possible D gene TRBD2, 5 bases. The CDR3 extends over 14 amino acids. The germline CDR1 and CDR2 sequences are ENHRY and SYGVKD. V shed 6 bases and J shed 9 bases, with 18 bases lying between them. The CDR3, as DNA: TGTGCCATCAGAGTCGGGCAGGCTGAGGGTGAGCAGTTCTTC. Translating gives CAIRVGQAEGEQFF.

The chain links TRBV5-1 to TRBJ2-1, with TRBD2 matching 10 bases. The junction had 6 bases not matched to a gene; V was cut back by 4 bases and J by 5 bases. Looked up from germline, CDR1 is SGHRS and CDR2 is YFSETQ. This CDR3 region has 15 residues. This chain's CDR3 is CASSPGTSANNEQFF. CDR3 DNA sequence: TGCGCCAGCAGCCCCGGGACTAGCGCAAACAATGAGCAGTTCTTC. The entire variable domain, with the rest obtained from reference TRBV5-1 and TRBJ2-1, is as follows: KAGVTQTPRYLIKTRGQQVTLSCSPISGHRSVSWYQQTPGQGLQFLFEYFSETQRNKGNFPGRFSGRQFSNSRSEMNVSTLELGDSALYLCASSPGTSANNEQFFGPGTRLTVL.

J is TRBJ2-5 and V is TRBV6-4; TRBD1 might be the D (6 bases). The CDR3 covers 14 residues. The germline V gene has CDR1 MRHNA and CDR2 SNTAGT. V lost 5 bases and J 6 bases, leaving 16 bases between the germline ends. The CDR3 is CASSNTNRDKTQYF. The CDR3 DNA follows: TGTGCCAGCAGTAACACCAACAGGGACAAGACCCAGTACTTC.

V gene TRBV10-3 combines with J gene TRBJ1-2; D unresolved. The CDR3 sequence is 14 residues long. CDR1 ENHRY and CDR2 SYGVKD come from the germline V gene. Trimming took off 4 bases at V and 7 bases at J, with 16 bases between the two ends. CDR3 in amino acids: CAISGSQEGGGYTF. The CDR3, as DNA: TGTGCCATCAGTGGGAGTCAGGAGGGAGGTGGCTACACCTTC.

This clone occurred a few times. The chain has TRBV25-1 and TRBJ1-2, with 9 bases identical to TRBD1. Per germline, CDR1 MGHDK and CDR2 SYGVNS. The V gene end was trimmed by 6 bases and the J gene end by 4 bases; junction bases not matched to a gene: 3. The CDR3 extends over 13 amino acids. Here the CDR3 reads CASRGTGFYGYTF. As DNA, the CDR3 is TGTGCCAGCAGGGGGACAGGGTTCTATGGCTACACCTTC.

This chain connects TRBV6-5 to TRBJ1-1; D not certain. The CDR3 loop spans 14 amino acids. The germline V and J ends were trimmed by 7 bases and 0 bases, with 12 bases remaining between them. Germline CDR1 MNHEY, CDR2 SVGAGI. DNA of the CDR3: TGTGCCAGCAACCAGGCCAGGATGAACACTGAAGCTTTCTTT. Translating it yields CASNQARMNTEAFF.

The rearrangement joins TRBV6-5 to TRBJ1-5, with 8 bases matching TRBD1. Germline-derived CDR1 and CDR2 are MNHEY and SVGAGI. The V and J ends lost 4 bases and 0 bases, in that order; junction bases with no gene match: 5. The length of the CDR3 is 16 residues. DNA of the CDR3: TGTGCCAGCAGTTCCGGGACAGGAGTTAGCAATCAGCCCCAGCATTTT. Protein product: CASSSGTGVSNQPQHF.

J is TRBJ2-1 and V is TRBV7-3, with unresolved D. The CDR3 contains 13 residues. Germline loops: CDR1 SGHTA, CDR2 FQGTGA. Trimming cost V 5 bases and J 7 bases, with 12 bases left between them. The CDR3 coding sequence is TGTGCCAGCAGCCCTTTACTAACTAATGAGCAGTTCTTC. It is translated as CASSPLLTNEQFF.

This clone was detected only a few times. J is TRBJ1-2 and V is TRBV5-1; TRBD1 matches at 8 bases. Per the germline V gene, CDR1 is SGHRS and CDR2 is YFSETQ. The CDR3 spans 16 residues. Germline trimming cut 4 bases from V and 8 bases from J; bases unmatched to any gene: 16. This chain's CDR3 is CASSPNPGTGGFGYTF. CDR3 sequence (DNA): TGCGCCAGCAGCCCGAACCCCGGAACAGGGGGTTTCGGCTACACCTTC.

This rearrangement joins TRBV6-1 to TRBJ2-1; 8 bases agree with TRBD2. CDR3 length equals 15 residues. The germline CDR1 and CDR2 sequences are MNHNS and SASEGT. V lost 5 bases to trimming and J lost 2 bases; unmatched junction nucleotides: 5. The CDR3 DNA follows: TGTGCCAGCAGTCCCTTAGCGGGGACCTACAATGAGCAGTTCTTC. It specifies CASSPLAGTYNEQFF.

This clone was detected only once. The V gene is TRBV7-9, the J gene TRBJ2-7, with 11 positions matching TRBD1. Germline assignment: CDR1 SEHNR and CDR2 FQNEAQ (reference sequence). The CDR3 has 14 residues. Germline trimming cut 1 base from V and 6 bases from J; bases unmatched to any gene: 2. CDR3 residues: CASSLGGQGGEQYF. The CDR3 DNA is TGTGCCAGCAGCTTAGGGGGACAGGGGGGCGAGCAGTACTTC. Variable domain in full (rest from reference TRBV7-9 and TRBJ2-7): DTGVSQNPRHKITKRGQNVTFRCDPISEHNRLYWYRQTLGQGPEFLTYFQNEAQLEKSRLLSDRFSAERPKGSFSTLEIQRTEQGDSAMYLCASSLGGQGGEQYFGPGTRLTVT.

Concerning this clone: The same CDR3 arises from other DNA sequences in this sample as well. This chain joins TRBV2 and TRBJ1-4, with 9 positions matching TRBD1. The CDR3 extends over 14 amino acids. Germline V gene data show CDR1 as SNHLY and CDR2 as FYNNEI. The V gene end was trimmed by 4 bases and the J gene end by 8 bases; junction bases not matched to a gene: 5. The CDR3, as DNA: TGTGCCAGCAGTGGGGGGGACAGGGACGAAAAACTGTTTTTT. This translates into CASSGGDRDEKLFF. Full variable domain (remainder filled in from reference TRBV2 and TRBJ1-4): EPEVTQTPSHQVTQMGQEVILRCVPISNHLYFYWYRQILGQKVEFLVSFYNNEISEKSEIFDDQFSVERPDGSNFTLKIRSTKLEDSAMYFCASSGGDRDEKLFFGSGTQLSVL.

The V and J genes are TRBV6-5 and TRBJ2-2, with 7 bases identical to TRBD1. V lost 4 bases and J lost 3; bases outside the gene matches: 2. The CDR3 has 14 amino acids. Germline CDR1 is MNHEY and CDR2 is SVGAGI. CDR3 in amino acids: CASSLTGYTGELFF. In nucleotides, the CDR3 is TGTGCCAGCAGTTTGACAGGGTACACCGGGGAGCTGTTTTTT.

The rearrangement links TRBV7-9 to TRBJ1-1; 9 bases are a match to TRBD1. Germline V gene sequence: CDR1 SEHNR, CDR2 FQNEAQ (reference sequence). The CDR3 extends over 14 amino acids. Germline trimming cut 2 bases from V and 5 bases from J; bases unmatched to any gene: 3. DNA for the CDR3: TGTGCCAGCAGCTTACTGGGACAGGGAACTGAAGCTTTCTTT. Translated, it gives CASSLLGQGTEAFF.

There are a few counts of this clone. The J gene is TRBJ2-5, the V gene TRBV7-9; 10 bases map to TRBD2. The CDR3 covers 15 residues. Unmatched junction bases numbered 4, after V lost 4 bases and J lost 2 bases. In germline, CDR1 is SEHNR, CDR2 FQNEAQ (reference sequence). Here the CDR3 reads CASSSSSGRQETQYF. The CDR3 DNA follows: TGTGCCAGCAGCTCCTCTAGCGGGAGACAAGAGACCCAGTACTTC.

The V call is TRBV7-2, the J call TRBJ2-7, with D perhaps matching TRBD1 (5 bases). The germline V gene has CDR1 SGHTA and CDR2 FQGNSA. CDR3 length equals 15 residues. Trimming shortened V by 0 bases and J by 0 bases, and 9 bases separated the two germline ends. The CDR3 nucleotides are TGTGCCAGCAGCTTAGCGGGGCATAGCTCCTACGAGCAGTACGTC. Amino acid sequence: CASSLAGHSSYEQYV.

The table lists this clone with a few counts. The chain couples TRBV4-2 to TRBJ1-2; no definite D call. The length of the CDR3 is 15 residues. With 2 bases removed from V and 8 bases from J, the gap between germline ends came to 18 bases. Germline assignment: CDR1 LGHNA and CDR2 YNFKEQ. For the CDR3, the DNA is TGTGCCAGCAGCCAAATCGGAGACTCAAGTCGGGGCTACACCTTC. This encodes CASSQIGDSSRGYTF.

The chain employs TRBV18 and TRBJ1-1; D perhaps matches TRBD1 (5 bases). In germline, CDR1 is KGHSH, CDR2 LQKENI. The CDR3 loop spans 13 amino acids. V lost 10 bases, J lost 3 bases, and 15 bases lay in between. CDR3 nucleotide sequence: TGTGCCACCTCCGTCGGGGGAGACACTGAAGCTTTCTTT. Protein product: CATSVGGDTEAFF.

J is TRBJ1-2 and V is TRBV7-6, with 7 bases lining up with TRBD1. CDR1 is SGHVS, CDR2 FNYEAQ, per germline. The CDR3 contains 13 residues. Germline trimming cut 5 bases from V and 8 bases from J; bases unmatched to any gene: 8. CDR3 DNA: TGTGCCAGCAGCGGAAACAGGGGAGGAGGCTACACCTTC. This sequence encodes CASSGNRGGGYTF.

The rearrangement uses TRBV28 and TRBJ1-4; D gene ambiguous. In germline, CDR1 is MDHEN, CDR2 SYDVKM. V lost 4 bases, J lost 3 bases, and 15 bases lay in between. This CDR3 is 16 amino acids long. CDR3 residues: CASSSPRGPANEKLFF. CDR3 bases: TGTGCCAGCAGTTCGCCCAGAGGCCCGGCTAATGAAAAACTGTTTTTT.

V usage is TRBV30 and J usage is TRBJ2-2, with TRBD1 identical over 7 bases. Germline CDR1 is GTSNPN and CDR2 is SVGIG (reference sequence). V shed 3 bases and J 9 bases; nucleotides not matched to a gene: 10. The CDR3 is 14 residues long. In DNA form, the CDR3 reads TGTGCCTGGAGCCTCCCCGGACAGGCCCGGGAGCTGTTTTTT. It codes for CAWSLPGQARELFF.

This clone has just a few counts. The DNA for the CDR3 is TGCAGCGTTGACCGGACAGGTGGAAACACCATATATTTT. It is translated as CSVDRTGGNTIYF. This rearrangement joins TRBV29-1 to TRBJ1-3, with 7 positions matching TRBD1. The V gene's germline CDR1 is SQVTM and CDR2 ANQGSEA. The trim removed 3 bases at V and 3 bases at J, leaving 2 bases unmatched. The CDR3 has 13 residues.

The chain carries TRBV5-4 and TRBJ1-6; D may be TRBD1 (6 bases). The CDR3 is 17 residues long. Germline V CDR1 and CDR2: SGHNT, YYREEE (reference sequence). V lost 3 bases, J lost 4 bases, and 17 bases lay in between. The CDR3 is CASSSRTATRYNSPLHF. CDR3 nucleotide sequence: TGTGCCAGCAGCTCACGGACAGCCACTCGTTATAATTCACCCCTCCACTTT.

The table lists this clone with a count of one. CDR3 protein: CREFFGGFPREGNQPQHF. CDR3 nucleotide sequence: TGCAGAGAATTTTTCGGGGGGTTTCCCAGAGAGGGCAATCAGCCCCAGCATTTT. V is TRBV29-1 and J is TRBJ1-5, with D perhaps matching TRBD1 (5 bases). The CDR3 is 18 amino acids. Germline lookup yields CDR1 SQVTM and CDR2 ANQGSEA.